The 25 T cell receptor beta chains given below trace back to one sample, sequenced in a study of vaccination effects on CD4 cells after COVID-19. No antigen is known for these receptors. Libraries were prepared by immunoSEQ multiplex PCR; TCRdb keeps only in-frame clonotypes and omits some of them. Of about 79,000 clones listed, about 70% are singletons. Peptide-pool stimulation followed by sequencing identified expanded antigen-specific CD4+ clonotypes in the ViraFEST assay. Subsequent to roughly 9 days of culture, CD4+ T cells were isolated. The sequenced sample was CD4+ T cells from PBMCs cultured with HCoV-229E spike peptides, obtained before COVID-19 vaccination. These TCRs come from a human donor who received a COVID-19 vaccine.

This clone was seen a few times. The V call is TRBV4-3, the J call TRBJ1-2; perhaps TRBD1 as D (5 bases). CDR3 size: 16 residues. In germline, CDR1 is LGHNA, CDR2 YSLEER. V dropped 0 bases and J dropped 5 bases, with 16 bases sitting between them. The CDR3 loop is CASSQDVSRAGYGYTF. The CDR3 coding sequence is TGCGCCAGCAGCCAAGATGTTAGCAGGGCTGGATATGGCTACACCTTC.

The chain uses TRBV9 and TRBJ2-3, with 15 bases fitting TRBD2. The CDR3 is 16 amino acids. Trimming cost V 3 bases and J 3 bases; bases outside gene matches: 2. Per germline, CDR1 SGDLS and CDR2 YYNGEE. Here the CDR3 reads CASSDGLAGGTDTQYF. The CDR3 nucleotides are TGTGCCAGCAGCGACGGACTAGCGGGGGGGACAGATACGCAGTATTTT.

The chain employs TRBV5-1 and TRBJ2-2; D might be TRBD1 (7 bases). The ends were cut back, 4 bases at V and 0 bases at J, with 13 bases in the middle. The CDR3 is made up of 16 amino acids. CDR1 SGHRS and CDR2 YFSETQ come from the germline V gene. In DNA form, the CDR3 reads TGCGCCAGCAGCATTGGCGGGACAGCGAACACCGGGGAGCTGTTTTTT. Amino acids: CASSIGGTANTGELFF.

V and J are TRBV4-3 and TRBJ1-5; no reliable D call. The CDR3 spans 13 residues. CDR1 and CDR2 (germline): LGHNA, YSLEER. Trimming cost V 1 base and J 3 bases, with 4 bases left between them. CDR3 sequence: CASSQVPNQPQHF. The CDR3, as DNA: TGCGCCAGCAGCCAAGTCCCCAATCAGCCCCAGCATTTT.

Remarks on this clone: The sample contains more than one DNA sequence encoding this CDR3. The chain is built from TRBV6-1 and TRBJ1-1; D is ambiguous. This CDR3 is 14 amino acids long. The V and J ends lost 3 bases and 2 bases respectively, with 10 bases between them. In germline, CDR1 is MNHNS, CDR2 SASEGT. CDR3: CASSDSWGNTEAFF. The CDR3 DNA is TGTGCCAGCAGTGATTCCTGGGGAAACACTGAAGCTTTCTTT.

V and J are TRBV30 and TRBJ1-3; weak D call: TRBD1 (5 bases). Trimming removed 0 bases from V and 0 bases from J, with 12 bases in between. The CDR3 runs 16 residues. Germline values: CDR1 GTSNPN, CDR2 SVGIG (reference sequence). The CDR3 DNA reads as TGTGCCTGGAGTGTCGGGACTAGCCTCTCTGGAAACACCATATATTTT. This codes for CAWSVGTSLSGNTIYF.

The V gene is TRBV18, the J gene TRBJ1-2; D is uncertain. Germline loops: CDR1 KGHSH, CDR2 LQKENI. V dropped 2 bases and J dropped 8 bases, with 15 bases sitting between them. The CDR3 is 14 residues long. CDR3 in amino acids: CASSPISGTDGYTF. The CDR3 DNA follows: TGTGCCAGCTCACCAATATCGGGCACTGACGGCTACACCTTC. The full variable domain, in which reference TRBV18 and TRBJ1-2 provide the parts outside the CDR3, is NAGVMQNPRHLVRRRGQEARLRCSPMKGHSHVYWYRQLPEEGLKFMVYLQKENIIDESGMPKERFSAEFPKEGPSILRIQQVVRGDSAAYFCASSPISGTDGYTFGSGTRLTVV.

The rearrangement links TRBV5-1 to TRBJ2-2; 10 bases agree with TRBD1. The CDR3 contains 14 residues. The germline gives CDR1 SGHRS, CDR2 YFSETQ. Trimming removed 4 bases from V and 5 bases from J; junction bases left unmatched: 2. The CDR3 DNA is TGCGCCAGCAGCAGGGGACAGGGGACCGGGGAGCTGTTTTTT. It codes for CASSRGQGTGELFF.

The chain carries TRBV28 and TRBJ2-5; TRBD1 aligns across 12 bases. Trimming removed 0 bases from V and 3 bases from J; junction bases left unmatched: 8. The CDR3 is 18 amino acids. The germline V gene encodes CDR1 MDHEN and CDR2 SYDVKM. DNA of the CDR3: TGTGCCAGCAGTTTATGGGGCGGGGACAGGGGGCTAAAAGAGACCCAGTACTTC. It specifies CASSLWGGDRGLKETQYF.

V and J are TRBV10-3 and TRBJ2-3; 12 nucleotides agree with TRBD1. Germline-derived CDR1 and CDR2 are ENHRY and SYGVKD. CDR3 length equals 16 residues. The junction had 3 bases not matched to a gene; V was cut back by 3 bases and J by 2 bases. In DNA form, the CDR3 reads TGTGCCATCAGTGAACCGGGACAGGGGGCCACAGATACGCAGTATTTT. Amino acid sequence: CAISEPGQGATDTQYF.

The V gene is TRBV5-1, the J gene TRBJ2-3; 9 bases fit TRBD1. Losses at the gene ends were 6 bases for V and 4 bases for J; bases not matched to a gene: 12. Looked up from germline, CDR1 is SGHRS and CDR2 is YFSETQ. This CDR3 has 16 residues. The CDR3 DNA reads TGCGCCAGCAATATACAACCGGGACAGGGTCCAGATACGCAGTATTTT. Its translation is CASNIQPGQGPDTQYF.

The chain employs TRBV14 and TRBJ2-3; 7 nucleotides match TRBD2. V lost 0 bases and J lost 2; bases outside the gene matches: 5. The CDR3 length is 16 residues. From germline, CDR1 is SGHDN and CDR2 FVKESK. The CDR3 bases are TGTGCCAGCAGCCAAGAGGGGACTATCCCCACAGATACGCAGTATTTT. Encoded protein: CASSQEGTIPTDTQYF.

The table lists this clone with a few counts. The chain combines TRBV4-1 with TRBJ2-1; D may correspond to TRBD1 or TRBD2 (6 bases each). The CDR3 loop spans 17 amino acids. Per germline, CDR1 MGHRA and CDR2 YSYEKL. The V and J ends lost 4 bases and 0 bases respectively, with 16 bases between them. In DNA, the CDR3 is TGCGCCAGCAGCCGCCAAGGCGAGGGGGGCTCCTACAATGAGCAGTTCTTC. It translates to CASSRQGEGGSYNEQFF.

The chain has TRBV5-4 and TRBJ2-5, with TRBD2 as a possible D gene (6 bases). The germline CDR1 and CDR2 sequences are SGHNT and YYREEE (reference sequence). The V end lost 0 bases, the J end lost 4 bases, and 10 bases lay between the germline ends. CDR3 length equals 14 residues. The CDR3 nucleotides are TGTGCCAGCAGCTTGGAGAGGGGAGGAGAGACCCAGTACTTC. Its protein is CASSLERGGETQYF.

The chain employs TRBV6-6 and TRBJ2-1, with TRBD2 identical over 9 bases. Germline lookup yields CDR1 MNHNY and CDR2 SVGAGI (reference sequence). V dropped 5 bases and J dropped 4; count of bases not matched to a gene: 6. The CDR3 is made up of 15 amino acids. In DNA form, the CDR3 reads TGTGCCAGCAGTACCCATACTAGCGGGTACAATGAGCAGTTCTTC. Its translation is CASSTHTSGYNEQFF.

The V call is TRBV14, the J call TRBJ2-7; D is unclear. The CDR3 has 13 residues. Trimming took 1 base from V and 6 from J, leaving 10 bases between them. Germline V gene lookup returns CDR1 SGHDN and CDR2 FVKESK. The CDR3 reads CASSQGYGGEQYV. The CDR3 region has the DNA TGTGCCAGCAGCCAAGGCTATGGTGGCGAGCAGTACGTC.

V usage is TRBV6-5 and J usage is TRBJ2-3; D not certain. CDR3 length: 14 amino acids. Trimming shortened V by 0 bases and J by 1 base, and 5 bases separated the two germline ends. CDR1 is MNHEY and CDR2 is SVGAGI in the germline V gene. The CDR3 coding sequence is TGTGCCAGCAGTTACTCGCAGGGCACAGATACGCAGTATTTT. Translated: CASSYSQGTDTQYF.

V and J are TRBV19 and TRBJ2-3; a possible D gene is TRBD2 (5 bases). Germline loops: CDR1 LNHDA, CDR2 SQIVND (reference sequence). The CDR3 extends over 15 amino acids. The V end was cut by 3 bases, the J end by 1 base, with 11 bases between. CDR3 in amino acids: CASSMASRGTDTQYF. The CDR3 DNA reads as TGTGCCAGTAGTATGGCTAGCCGAGGCACAGATACGCAGTATTTT.

The chain is built from TRBV24-1 and TRBJ2-1, with 8 bases aligning to TRBD1. V lost 4 bases to trimming and J lost 2 bases; unmatched junction nucleotides: 6. Germline CDR1 is KGHDR and CDR2 is SFDVKD. This CDR3 spans 16 amino acids. CDR3 DNA: TGTGCCACCAGTGACCGGACAGGGAGTACCTACAATGAGCAGTTCTTC. Residues: CATSDRTGSTYNEQFF.

This clone was counted a few times. The J gene is TRBJ1-1, the V gene TRBV27; no firm D call. Germline V CDR1 and CDR2: MNHEY, SMNVEV (reference sequence). Trimming took off 1 base at V and 0 bases at J, with 9 bases between the two ends. The CDR3 runs to 15 residues. The CDR3 DNA reads TGTGCCAGCAGTTTATTCGCTGGGGTGAACACTGAAGCTTTCTTT. Translated, it gives CASSLFAGVNTEAFF.

The rearrangement links TRBV2 to TRBJ2-4; 9 positions agree with TRBD1. CDR3 length equals 15 residues. Germline V gives CDR1 SNHLY, CDR2 FYNNEI. The V and J ends lost 6 bases and 3 bases, in that order; junction bases with no gene match: 6. The CDR3 bases are TGTGCCAGCAGCGGGGACAGGGTAATCAAAAACATTCAGTACTTC. It yields the protein CASSGDRVIKNIQYF.

J is TRBJ1-1 and V is TRBV18, with a tentative D call TRBD1 (6 bases). V was trimmed by 10 bases and J by 1 base, leaving 13 bases between them. CDR1 and CDR2 (germline): KGHSH, LQKENI. CDR3 length: 13 amino acids. The CDR3 sequence: CATLGQPNTEAFF. CDR3 bases: TGTGCCACCCTCGGACAGCCGAACACTGAAGCTTTCTTT. The full variable domain, its missing parts supplied by reference TRBV18 and TRBJ1-1, is NAGVMQNPRHLVRRRGQEARLRCSPMKGHSHVYWYRQLPEEGLKFMVYLQKENIIDESGMPKERFSAEFPKEGPSILRIQQVVRGDSAAYFCATLGQPNTEAFFGQGTRLTVV.

V and J are TRBV6-6 and TRBJ2-3, with D tentatively TRBD2 (5 bases). The CDR3 has 14 amino acids. Trimming left V 0 bases short and J 1 base short, with 5 bases between. The germline CDR1 and CDR2 sequences are MNHNY and SVGAGI (reference sequence). The CDR3 region is CASSYSGGTDTQYF. The CDR3 DNA reads as TGTGCCAGCAGTTACTCGGGAGGCACAGATACGCAGTATTTT.

The J gene is TRBJ1-4, the V gene TRBV7-2; no definite D call. This CDR3 spans 15 amino acids. Looked up from germline, CDR1 is SGHTA and CDR2 is FQGNSA. The V end was cut by 3 bases, the J end by 0 bases, with 8 bases between. DNA of the CDR3: TGTGCCAGCAGCTTCGGTGCAGCAACTAATGAAAAACTGTTTTTT. This sequence encodes CASSFGAATNEKLFF. Based on the CDR3 plus reference TRBV7-2 and TRBJ1-4, the full variable domain is GAGVSQSPSNKVTEKGKDVELRCDPISGHTALYWYRQSLGQGLEFLIYFQGNSAPDKSGLPSDRFSAERTGGSVSTLTIQRTQQEDSAVYLCASSFGAATNEKLFFGSGTQLSVL.

V is TRBV5-1 and J is TRBJ2-3; 9 bases match TRBD1. Germline CDR1 SGHRS, CDR2 YFSETQ. The J segment lost 6 bases and the V segment lost 0 bases, leaving 8 bases of the junction unmatched. This CDR3 has 16 amino acids. CDR3 in DNA: TGCGCCAGCAGCTTGGGTGGACAGGGGTCCGGTGATACGCAGTATTTT. Its translation: CASSLGGQGSGDTQYF.